This T cell receptor beta chain comes out of a study of cytomegalovirus exposure and HLA in healthy donors. Primers included in the PCR were 60 Vbeta and 13 Jbeta primers. Assay used: immunoSEQ multiplex PCR; TCRdb lists only in-frame clones, some missing. The sample comprises over 150,000 clones, 70% to 75% of which are singletons, and around 3% rests with the top ten. Germline assignment: CDR1 MDHEN and CDR2 SYDVKM. The CDR3 covers 15 residues. Unmatched junction bases numbered 7, after V lost 3 bases and J lost 2 bases. Study-level findings and limits: Overall, roughly 170 TCR beta chains were annotated as cytomegalovirus-associated.

Turning to this clone: As yet, its antigen is unknown.

The V and J genes are TRBV28 and TRBJ2-7; 7 bases fit TRBD1. The sequence derives from a male donor in good health and CMV-seronegative. The sequenced sample was PBMCs. Written as DNA, the CDR3 is TGTGCCAGCAGTTTGGGACAGATAATCCCCTACGAGCAGTACTTC. Amino acid sequence: CASSLGQIIPYEQYF.